This note documents a single TCR beta chain sequence. Its antigen is unidentified. V trimming: 4 bases; J trimming: 8 bases; junction bases outside the gene matches: 3. Per the germline V gene, CDR1 is LNHDA and CDR2 is SQIVND (reference sequence). This CDR3 has 12 residues. This record comes from a study of cytomegalovirus exposure and HLA in healthy donors. For the study at large: One earlier analysis, a look at about 179 million T cells, found fewer than 140 million unique TCR beta sequences.

Researchers ran the PCR with 60 Vbeta and 13 Jbeta primers. Only in-frame clones appear in the TCRdb table, and some are missing; sequencing was by immunoSEQ multiplex PCR. The table has approximately 170,000 clones, roughly 72% seen once. The study's findings and limits: TCR beta chain V- and J-gene trimming was linked, in a later analysis, to a missense variant in DCLRE1C. Researchers reportedly found TCR beta sequences accurately predicted most subjects' HLA-A and HLA-B alleles.

The chain links TRBV19 to TRBJ1-1; 8 bases match TRBD1. This receptor was taken from a middle-aged woman in good health and CMV-seronegative. The sample was PBMCs. CDR3 residues: CASSSWTGEAFF. CDR3 bases: TGTGCCAGTAGTAGTTGGACAGGGGAAGCTTTCTTT.